The following is a T cell receptor (beta chain) sequence with its context. Antigen unknown. A much larger clone is a single base away; this may be a read error. The data stem from a study of blood T cells in healthy people across ages. Study outcomes and limitations: Among T cells, TCR beta diversity per million cells dropped roughly linearly as age rose.

Total RNA, at least 6 micrograms per sample, was extracted from PBMCs. Combining a sample-barcoded 5' primer with a J-beta primer mix, a second PCR ran for roughly 7 to 11 cycles. TCRdb independently ran MiXCR on the 5' RACE reads; one entry per CDR3 protein. The data show some 900,000 distinct CDR3 sequences, with around 49% seen just once and roughly 13% held by the top ten. In germline, CDR1 is SNHLY, CDR2 FYNNEI. CDR3 length: 13 amino acids. Trimming pared 8 bases from V and 7 bases from J, leaving 18 bases between. Sequencing was done on a sample of blood. The chain is built from TRBV2 and TRBJ2-7; TRBD2 might be the D (5 bases). The sequence came from a man aged 25 to 40 in good health. CDR3 protein: CASGSLGRNEQYF. Here the CDR3 DNA reads TGTGCCAGCGGGAGTCTAGGACGGAATGAGCAGTACTTC.